This TCR beta chain comes out of a study of shared T cell receptors in the human thymus. Assay used: immunoSEQ multiplex PCR; TCRdb lists only in-frame clones, some missing. Here the sample spans approximately 580,000 clones, about 84% being singletons. Germline lookup yields CDR1 MNHNS and CDR2 SASEGT. The CDR3 runs 15 residues. V was trimmed by 2 bases and J by 4 bases, leaving 12 bases between them. This same sample was also taken into another study, of human thymus T cells. That source notes: V and J gene usage appeared biased in thymic and blood repertoires.

This sequence joins TRBV6-1 and TRBJ1-3; D unclear. The sequence was obtained from a boy under two years old with a congenital heart defect. The sequenced sample was thymocytes. CDR3 residues: CASSELGRLGNTIYF. In nucleotides, the CDR3 is TGTGCCAGCAGTGAATTAGGGAGGTTGGGAAACACCATATATTTT.